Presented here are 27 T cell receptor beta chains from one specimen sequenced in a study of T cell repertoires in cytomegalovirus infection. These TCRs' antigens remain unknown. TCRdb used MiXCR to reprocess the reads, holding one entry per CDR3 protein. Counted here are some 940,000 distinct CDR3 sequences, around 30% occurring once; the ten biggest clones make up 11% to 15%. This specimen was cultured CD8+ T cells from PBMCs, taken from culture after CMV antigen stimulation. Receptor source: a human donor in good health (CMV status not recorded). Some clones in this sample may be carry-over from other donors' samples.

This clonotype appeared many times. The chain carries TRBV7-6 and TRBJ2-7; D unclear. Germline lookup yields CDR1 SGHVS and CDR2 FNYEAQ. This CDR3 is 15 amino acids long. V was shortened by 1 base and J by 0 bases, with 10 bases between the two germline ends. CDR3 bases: TGTGCCAGCAGCTTAGGGATAGGTCCCTCCTACGAGCAGTACTTC. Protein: CASSLGIGPSYEQYF.

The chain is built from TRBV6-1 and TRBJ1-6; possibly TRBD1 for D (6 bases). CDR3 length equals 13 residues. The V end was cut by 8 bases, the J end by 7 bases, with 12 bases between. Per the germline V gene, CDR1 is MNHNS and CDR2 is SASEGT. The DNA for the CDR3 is TGTGCCAGCGGGGGCAGGTCCAATTCACCCCTCCACTTT. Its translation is CASGGRSNSPLHF.

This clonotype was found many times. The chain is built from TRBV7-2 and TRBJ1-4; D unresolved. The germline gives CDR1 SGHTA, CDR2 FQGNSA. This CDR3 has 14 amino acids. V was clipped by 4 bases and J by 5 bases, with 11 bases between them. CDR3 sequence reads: CASSSDGANEKLFF. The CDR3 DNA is TGTGCCAGCAGCTCGGACGGAGCGAATGAAAAACTGTTTTTT.

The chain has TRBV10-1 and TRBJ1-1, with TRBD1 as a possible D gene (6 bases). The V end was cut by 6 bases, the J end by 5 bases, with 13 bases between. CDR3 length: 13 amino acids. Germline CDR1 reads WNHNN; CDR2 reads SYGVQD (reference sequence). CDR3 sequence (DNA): TGCGCCAGCAGGGGGGCTGGATGGACTGAAGCTTTCTTT. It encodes CASRGAGWTEAFF.

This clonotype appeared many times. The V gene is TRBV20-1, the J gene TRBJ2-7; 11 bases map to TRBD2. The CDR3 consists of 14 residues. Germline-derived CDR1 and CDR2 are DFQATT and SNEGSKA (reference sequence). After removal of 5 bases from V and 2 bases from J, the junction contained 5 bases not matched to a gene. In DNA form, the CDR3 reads TGCAGTGCTCAACCGGGACTAGCGGCCTACGAGCAGTACTTC. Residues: CSAQPGLAAYEQYF.

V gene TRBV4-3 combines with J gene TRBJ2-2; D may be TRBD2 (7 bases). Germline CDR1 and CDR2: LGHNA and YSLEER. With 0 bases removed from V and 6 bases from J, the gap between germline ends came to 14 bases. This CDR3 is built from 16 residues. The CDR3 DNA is TGCGCCAGCAGCCAAGATCCGGGGGGCTGGGCCGGGGAGCTGTTTTTT. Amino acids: CASSQDPGGWAGELFF.

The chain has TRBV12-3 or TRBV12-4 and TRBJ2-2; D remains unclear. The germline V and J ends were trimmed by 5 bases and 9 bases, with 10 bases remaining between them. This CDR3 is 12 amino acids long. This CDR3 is CASSPHMRELFF. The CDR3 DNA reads TGTGCCAGCAGTCCTCATATGAGGGAGCTGTTTTTT.

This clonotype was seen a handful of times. CDR3 coding DNA: TGTGCCATCAGTGAGTCGACTCCGCGCATTCCATACAATGAGCAGTTCTTC. Translated: CAISESTPRIPYNEQFF. The chain links TRBV10-3 to TRBJ2-1; D unclear. The germline V and J ends were trimmed by 0 bases and 4 bases, with 16 bases remaining between them. This CDR3 spans 17 amino acids. Germline V gene sequence: CDR1 ENHRY, CDR2 SYGVKD.

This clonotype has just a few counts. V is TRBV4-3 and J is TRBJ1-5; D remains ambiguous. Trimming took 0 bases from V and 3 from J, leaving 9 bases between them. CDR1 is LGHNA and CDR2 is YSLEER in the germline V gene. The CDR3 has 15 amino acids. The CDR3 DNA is TGCGCCAGCAGCCAAGAAATAAGGGCCAATCAGCCCCAGCATTTT. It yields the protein CASSQEIRANQPQHF.

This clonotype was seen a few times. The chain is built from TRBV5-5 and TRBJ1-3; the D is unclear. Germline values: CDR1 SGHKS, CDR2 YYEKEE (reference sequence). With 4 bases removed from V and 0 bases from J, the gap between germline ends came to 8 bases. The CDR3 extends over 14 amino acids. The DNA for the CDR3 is TGTGCCAGCAGCCCCTGGAGCTCTGGAAACACCATATATTTT. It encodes CASSPWSSGNTIYF.

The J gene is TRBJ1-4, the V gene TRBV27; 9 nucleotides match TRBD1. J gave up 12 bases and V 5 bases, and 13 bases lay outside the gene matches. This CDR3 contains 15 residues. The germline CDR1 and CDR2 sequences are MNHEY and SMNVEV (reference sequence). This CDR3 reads CASSRAGTGSLELFF. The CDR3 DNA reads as TGTGCCAGCAGTAGAGCCGGGACAGGGTCTCTAGAACTGTTTTTT.

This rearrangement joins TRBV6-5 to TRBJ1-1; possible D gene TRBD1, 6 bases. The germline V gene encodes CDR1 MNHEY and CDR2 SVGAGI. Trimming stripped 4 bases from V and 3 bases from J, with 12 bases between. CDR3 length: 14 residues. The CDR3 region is CASSSTGWDTEAFF. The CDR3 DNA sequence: TGTGCCAGCAGTTCTACAGGGTGGGACACTGAAGCTTTCTTT.

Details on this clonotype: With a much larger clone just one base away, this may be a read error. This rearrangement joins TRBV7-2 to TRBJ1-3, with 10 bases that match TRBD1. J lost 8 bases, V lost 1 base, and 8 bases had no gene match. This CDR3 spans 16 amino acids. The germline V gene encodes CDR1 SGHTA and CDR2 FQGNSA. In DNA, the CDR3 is TGTGCCAGCAGCTTAGGGACTCGGGACAGGGGAGACACCATATATTTT. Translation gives CASSLGTRDRGDTIYF. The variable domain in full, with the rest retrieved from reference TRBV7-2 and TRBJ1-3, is GAGVSQSPSNKVTEKGKDVELRCDPISGHTALYWYRQSLGQGLEFLIYFQGNSAPDKSGLPSDRFSAERTGGSVSTLTIQRTQQEDSAVYLCASSLGTRDRGDTIYFGEGSWLTVV.

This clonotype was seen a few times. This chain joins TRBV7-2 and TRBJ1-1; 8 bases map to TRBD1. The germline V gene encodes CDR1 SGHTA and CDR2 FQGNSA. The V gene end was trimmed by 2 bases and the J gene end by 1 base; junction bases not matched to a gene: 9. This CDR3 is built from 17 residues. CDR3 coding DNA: TGTGCCAGCAGCTTAAGAACAGGGGGATGGGGGAACACTGAAGCTTTCTTT. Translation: CASSLRTGGWGNTEAFF.

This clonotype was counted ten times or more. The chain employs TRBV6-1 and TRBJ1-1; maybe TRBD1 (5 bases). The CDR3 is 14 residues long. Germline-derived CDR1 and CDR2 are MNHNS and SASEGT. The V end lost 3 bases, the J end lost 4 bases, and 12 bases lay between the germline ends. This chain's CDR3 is CASSDSGGSTEAFF. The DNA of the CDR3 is TGTGCCAGCAGTGATTCGGGGGGAAGCACTGAAGCTTTCTTT.

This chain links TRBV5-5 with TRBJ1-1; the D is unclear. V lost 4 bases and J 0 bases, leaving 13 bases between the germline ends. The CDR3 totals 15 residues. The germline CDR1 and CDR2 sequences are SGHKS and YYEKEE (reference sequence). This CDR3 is CASSPRRAVNTEAFF. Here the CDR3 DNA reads TGTGCCAGCAGCCCCCGTCGTGCGGTGAACACTGAAGCTTTCTTT.

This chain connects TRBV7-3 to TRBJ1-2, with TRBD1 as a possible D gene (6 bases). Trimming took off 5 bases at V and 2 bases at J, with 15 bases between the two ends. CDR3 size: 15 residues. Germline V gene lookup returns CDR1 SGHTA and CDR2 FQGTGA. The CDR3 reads CASSTKGGLNYGYTF. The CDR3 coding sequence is TGTGCCAGCAGCACGAAAGGGGGTTTGAACTATGGCTACACCTTC.

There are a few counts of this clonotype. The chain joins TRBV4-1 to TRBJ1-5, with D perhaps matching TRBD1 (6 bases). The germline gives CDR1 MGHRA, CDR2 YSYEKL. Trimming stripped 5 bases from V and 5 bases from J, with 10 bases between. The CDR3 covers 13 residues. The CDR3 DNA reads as TGCGCCAGCAGCTACAACAGGGATCAGCCCCAGCATTTT. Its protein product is CASSYNRDQPQHF.

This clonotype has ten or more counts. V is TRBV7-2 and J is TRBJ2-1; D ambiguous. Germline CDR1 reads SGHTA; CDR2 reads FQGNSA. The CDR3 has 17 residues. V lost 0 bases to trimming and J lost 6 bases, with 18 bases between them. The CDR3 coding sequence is TGTGCCAGCAGCTTAGCCCTTCCAGGTCAACCCAGCAATGAGCAGTTCTTC. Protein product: CASSLALPGQPSNEQFF.

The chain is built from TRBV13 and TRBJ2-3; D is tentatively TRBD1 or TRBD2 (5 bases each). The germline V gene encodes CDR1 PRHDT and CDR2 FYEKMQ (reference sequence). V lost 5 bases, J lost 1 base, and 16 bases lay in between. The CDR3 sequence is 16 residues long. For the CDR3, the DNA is TGTGCCAGCAGCGCCCGAGGGGCCTCTCGCACAGATACGCAGTATTTT. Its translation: CASSARGASRTDTQYF.

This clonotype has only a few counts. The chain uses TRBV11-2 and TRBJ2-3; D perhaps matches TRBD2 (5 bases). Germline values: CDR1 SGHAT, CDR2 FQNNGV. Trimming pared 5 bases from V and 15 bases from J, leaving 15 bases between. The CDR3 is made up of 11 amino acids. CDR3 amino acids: CASSPDSVAYF. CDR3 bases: TGTGCCAGCAGCCCGGACTCCGTCGCTTATTTT.

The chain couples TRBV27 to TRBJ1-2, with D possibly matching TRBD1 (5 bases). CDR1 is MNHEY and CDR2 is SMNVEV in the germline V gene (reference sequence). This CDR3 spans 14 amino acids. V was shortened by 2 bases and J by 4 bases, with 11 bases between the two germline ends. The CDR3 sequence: CASSLQGARYGYTF. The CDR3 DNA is TGTGCCAGCAGTTTACAGGGAGCCCGCTATGGCTACACCTTC.

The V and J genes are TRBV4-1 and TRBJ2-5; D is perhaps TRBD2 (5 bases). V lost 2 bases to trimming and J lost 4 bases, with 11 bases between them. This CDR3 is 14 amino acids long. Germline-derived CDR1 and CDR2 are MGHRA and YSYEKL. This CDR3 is CASSQISGGETQYF. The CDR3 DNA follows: TGCGCCAGCAGCCAAATAAGCGGAGGAGAGACCCAGTACTTC.

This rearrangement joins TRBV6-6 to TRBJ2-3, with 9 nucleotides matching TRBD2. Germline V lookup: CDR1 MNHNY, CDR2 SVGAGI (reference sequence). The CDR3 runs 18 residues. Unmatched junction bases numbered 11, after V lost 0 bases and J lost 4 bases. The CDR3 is CASSYSMNAGGRADTQYF. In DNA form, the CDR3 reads TGTGCCAGCAGTTACTCGATGAACGCGGGGGGGCGGGCAGATACGCAGTATTTT.

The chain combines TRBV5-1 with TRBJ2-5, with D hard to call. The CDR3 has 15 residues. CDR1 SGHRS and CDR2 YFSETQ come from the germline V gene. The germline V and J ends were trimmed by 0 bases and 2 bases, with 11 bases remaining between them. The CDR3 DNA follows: TGCGCCAGCAGCTTGGCCGCAGGAAATCAAGAGACCCAGTACTTC. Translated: CASSLAAGNQETQYF. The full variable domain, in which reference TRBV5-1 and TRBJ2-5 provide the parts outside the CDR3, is KAGVTQTPRYLIKTRGQQVTLSCSPISGHRSVSWYQQTPGQGLQFLFEYFSETQRNKGNFPGRFSGRQFSNSRSEMNVSTLELGDSALYLCASSLAAGNQETQYFGPGTRLLVL.

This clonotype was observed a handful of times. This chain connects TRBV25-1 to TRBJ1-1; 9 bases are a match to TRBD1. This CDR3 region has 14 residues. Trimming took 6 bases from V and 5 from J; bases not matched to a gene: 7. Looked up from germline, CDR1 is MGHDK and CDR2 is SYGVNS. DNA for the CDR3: TGTGCCAGCAGGGGACAGGGACGAGAGACTGAAGCTTTCTTT. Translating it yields CASRGQGRETEAFF.

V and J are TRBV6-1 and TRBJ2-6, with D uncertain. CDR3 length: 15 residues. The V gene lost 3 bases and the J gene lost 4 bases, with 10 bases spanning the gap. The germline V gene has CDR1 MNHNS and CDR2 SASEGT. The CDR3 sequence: CASSDMRSGANVLTF. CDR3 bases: TGTGCCAGCAGTGATATGAGATCCGGGGCCAACGTCCTGACTTTC.